Sequencing of this TCR beta chain was carried out in a study of regulatory T cells in long-lasting Graves disease. CDR1 and CDR2 (germline): SNHLY, FYNNEI. Trimming removed 6 bases from V and 3 bases from J, with 9 bases in between. CDR3 length equals 14 residues. General observations from the study: New patients shared fewer public clonotypes (roughly 1,000) than persistent patients did (roughly 2,500). Persistent disease samples used TRBV28, TRBJ1-2 and TRBJ2-5 preferentially.

Arm-PCR of CDR3 regions and iRepertoire HTBI primers were used to build TCR beta libraries. TCRdb re-called the multiplex PCR reads with MiXCR, one entry per CDR3 protein. The table has about 660,000 distinct CDR3 sequences, 25% to 35% seen once. As concerns this clonotype: Antigen: not known.

Time point noted: persistent/refractory GD, antithyroid drugs over 5 years with positive TRAb. Construction of the TCR library relied on RNA isolated from PBMCs. The chain couples TRBV2 to TRBJ2-6; D not certain. The sequencing here drew on peripheral blood mononuclear cells (PBMCs), taken when the disease was refractory, from a patient treated with antithyroid drugs. The TCR was taken from a female donor with Graves disease. Written as DNA, the CDR3 is TGTGCCAGCAGAGCGACATATGGGGCCAACGTCCTGACTTTC. This sequence encodes CASRATYGANVLTF.